The text below deals with one TCR beta chain. Its recognized antigen is unknown. Base quality data are lacking; no much larger clone is found one base away. This sample's time point label indicates: about 28 days (+/-7) after the second vaccine dose. AZD1222 recipients with second doses at about 4 weeks or about 12 weeks were pooled, because spike-specific TCR depth and breadth did not differ between schedules. Vaccinee samples came from UK trials COV001 and COV002, including a single-blind randomized controlled phase 2/3 trial of AZD1222 (ChAdOx1 nCoV-19) in healthy adults. For TCRbeta chain sequencing, PBMC samples from trial participants were taken at day 0 and at day 28 after the second dose. Compared with germline, V lacks 3 bases and J lacks 4 bases; bases without a gene match: 6. CDR3 length: 15 amino acids, cysteine to phenylalanine. Here the CDR3 DNA is all that survives: 45 bases in frame from base 1. CDR1 and CDR2 are drawn from the germline V gene (reference sequence): SGHNT, YYREEE.

This sample was included in a study of T cell responses to AZD1222 COVID-19 vaccine (dated by TCRdb to 2020 to 2023). Regarding the complete study: A total of 230 to 250 trial participants underwent TCR sequencing, of whom around 200 received two doses of AZD1222 and 26 received two doses of the MenACWY control vaccine. Trial participants were enrolled by age into subgroups of 18-55, 56-69 and 70-plus years, and around 140, 26 and 57 TCR-sequenced participants, respectively, were included in these subgroups. The full study reports these points: Participants were mostly white British and included more females than males, and it was suggested by the authors that clonal diversity may have been underestimated. Spike-specific TCR breadth and depth rose significantly after two AZD1222 doses compared with day 0 and with MenACWY recipients. The 56-69-year group was small, and its depth increase did not reach significance, likely because of low power. No day 14 peak-response samples were available, so repertoires were characterized only after the peak T cell response. Epitopes outside the regions mutated in the B.1.351 and B.1.1.7 variants were reportedly recognized by nearly half of the unique spike-specific TCRs. Conclusions about previously exposed vaccinees are limited, since just 6 or 7 AZD1222 recipients were seropositive for SARS-CoV-2 at baseline. The vaccine-associated CD4 TCRs covered the entire spike protein, and the dominant responses fell in regions 160-218 and 743-854.

The CDR3 regions of human TCRbeta chains were analyzed by immunosequencing. The authors' pipeline ran thus. TCRs in the repertoires were matched against a reference library of SARS-CoV-2-specific TCRs that had been generated with the MIRA antigen-specificity platform. Breadth was defined as the fraction of unique TCRs that were SARS-CoV-2-associated, and depth was defined as the fraction of total T cells that were SARS-CoV-2-associated. Using the MIRA data, every spike-specific TCR was mapped to the spike region that the TCR reacted to and assigned to either a CD4 or a CD8 class. Log10-transformed breadth and depth values were compared by one-way ANOVA with Sidak's multiple comparisons tests. TCRdb retrieved this table from immuneACCESS and kept in-frame rearrangements only. Not all clones are present; in checked studies, unresolved V genes account for under half, and no reason is known for the remainder. V and J calls and clone size are copied from that table; D and trimming were computed from the DNA. The sample includes 140,000 or so clones, with about 90% observed a single time. Of the sample, approximately 4% falls within the top ten clones.

The receptor was derived from an adult who received the AZD1222 COVID-19 vaccine. In this chain, TRBV5-4 is recombined with TRBJ2-7, with 11 middle bases fitting TRBD2. Sequencing used peripheral blood, obtained 28 days after the second AZD1222 dose. CDR3 sequence: CASSSGLAGIYEQYF. The nucleotide sequence reads as follows: TGTGCCAGCAGCTCAGGACTAGCGGGTATTTACGAGCAGTACTTC.